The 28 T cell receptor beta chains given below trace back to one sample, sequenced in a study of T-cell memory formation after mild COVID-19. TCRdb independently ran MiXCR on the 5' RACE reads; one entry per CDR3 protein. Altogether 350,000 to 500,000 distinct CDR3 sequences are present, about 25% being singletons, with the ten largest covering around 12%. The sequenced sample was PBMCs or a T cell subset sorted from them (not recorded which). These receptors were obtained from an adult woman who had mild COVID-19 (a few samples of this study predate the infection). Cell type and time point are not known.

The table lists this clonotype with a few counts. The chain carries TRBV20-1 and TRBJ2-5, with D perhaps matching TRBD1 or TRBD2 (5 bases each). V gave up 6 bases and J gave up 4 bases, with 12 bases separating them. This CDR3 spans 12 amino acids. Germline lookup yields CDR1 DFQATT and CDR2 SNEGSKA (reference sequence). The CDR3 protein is CSALGRRETQYF. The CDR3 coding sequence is TGCAGTGCCCTGGGACGGAGAGAGACCCAGTACTTC.

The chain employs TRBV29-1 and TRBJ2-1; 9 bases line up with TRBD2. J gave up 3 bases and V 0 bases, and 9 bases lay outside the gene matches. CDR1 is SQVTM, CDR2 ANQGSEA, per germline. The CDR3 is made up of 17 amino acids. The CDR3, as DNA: TGCAGCGTTGAAGATCGGAGTCCAGCGGGAGGCTACAATGAGCAGTTCTTC. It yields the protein CSVEDRSPAGGYNEQFF.

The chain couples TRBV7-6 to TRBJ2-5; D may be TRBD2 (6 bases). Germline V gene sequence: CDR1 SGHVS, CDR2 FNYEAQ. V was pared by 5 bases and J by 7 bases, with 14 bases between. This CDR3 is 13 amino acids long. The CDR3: CASSRGEEMTQYF. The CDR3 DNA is TGTGCCAGCAGCCGAGGGGAGGAGATGACCCAGTACTTC.

The CDR3 region has the DNA TGTGCCTGGGGGGACAGGCCCTACGAGCAGTACTTC. Translating it yields CAWGDRPYEQYF. The chain recombines TRBV30 with TRBJ2-7, with 8 bases aligning to TRBD1. The CDR3 is made up of 12 amino acids. V lost 5 bases and J lost 2; bases outside the gene matches: 2. CDR1 and CDR2 from the germline V gene are GTSNPN and SVGIG (reference sequence).

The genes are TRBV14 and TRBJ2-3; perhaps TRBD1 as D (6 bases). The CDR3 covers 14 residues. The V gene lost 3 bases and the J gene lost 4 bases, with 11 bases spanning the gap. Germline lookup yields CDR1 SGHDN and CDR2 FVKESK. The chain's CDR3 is CASSHKGGADTQYF. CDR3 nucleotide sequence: TGTGCCAGCAGCCACAAAGGGGGAGCAGATACGCAGTATTTT.

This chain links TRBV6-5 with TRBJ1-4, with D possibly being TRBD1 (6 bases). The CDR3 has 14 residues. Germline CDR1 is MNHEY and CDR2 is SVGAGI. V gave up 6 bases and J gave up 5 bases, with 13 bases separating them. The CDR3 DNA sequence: TGTGCCAGCAGCCTCGACAGGTTCAATGAAAAACTGTTTTTT. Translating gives CASSLDRFNEKLFF.

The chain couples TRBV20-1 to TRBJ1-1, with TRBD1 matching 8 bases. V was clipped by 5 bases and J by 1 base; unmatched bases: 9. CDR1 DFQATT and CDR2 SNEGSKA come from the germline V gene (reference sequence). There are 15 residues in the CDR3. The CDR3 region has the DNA TGCAGTGCTTTTAGGACAGGGCAATCGAACACTGAAGCTTTCTTT. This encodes CSAFRTGQSNTEAFF.

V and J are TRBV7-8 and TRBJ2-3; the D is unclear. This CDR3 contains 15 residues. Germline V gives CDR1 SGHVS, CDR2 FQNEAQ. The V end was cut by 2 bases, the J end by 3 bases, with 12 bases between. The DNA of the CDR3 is TGTGCCAGCAGCTTAAGGGTCGGGTCTACAGATACGCAGTATTTT. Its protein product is CASSLRVGSTDTQYF. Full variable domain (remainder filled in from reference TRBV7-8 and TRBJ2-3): GAGVSQSPRYKVAKRGQDVALRCDPISGHVSLFWYQQALGQGPEFLTYFQNEAQLDKSGLPSDRFFAERPEGSVSTLKIQRTQQEDSAVYLCASSLRVGSTDTQYFGPGTRLTVL.

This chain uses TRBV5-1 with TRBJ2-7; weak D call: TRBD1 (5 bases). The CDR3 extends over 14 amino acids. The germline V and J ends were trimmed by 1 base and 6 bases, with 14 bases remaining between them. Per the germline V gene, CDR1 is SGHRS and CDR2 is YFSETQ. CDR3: CASSLLDKGSEQYF. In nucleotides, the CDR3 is TGCGCCAGCAGCTTGCTGGACAAGGGAAGCGAGCAGTACTTC.

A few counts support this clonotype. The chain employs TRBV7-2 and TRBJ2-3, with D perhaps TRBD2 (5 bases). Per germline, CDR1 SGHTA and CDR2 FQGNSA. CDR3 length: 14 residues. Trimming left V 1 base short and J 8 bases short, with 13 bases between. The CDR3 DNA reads TGTGCCAGCAGCTTAGATAGTTTTGCGGGTACGCAGTATTTT. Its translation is CASSLDSFAGTQYF.

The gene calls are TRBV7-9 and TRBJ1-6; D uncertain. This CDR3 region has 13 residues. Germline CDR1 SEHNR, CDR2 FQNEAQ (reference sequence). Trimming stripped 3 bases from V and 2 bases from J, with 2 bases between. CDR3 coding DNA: TGTGCCAGCAGCTTGACCTATAATTCACCCCTCCACTTT. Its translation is CASSLTYNSPLHF.

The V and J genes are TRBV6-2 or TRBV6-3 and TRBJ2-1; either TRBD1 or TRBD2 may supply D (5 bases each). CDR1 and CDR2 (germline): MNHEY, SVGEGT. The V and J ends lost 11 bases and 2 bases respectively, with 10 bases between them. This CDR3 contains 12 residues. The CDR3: CAVRDAYNEQFF. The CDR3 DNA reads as TGTGCCGTCCGGGACGCCTACAATGAGCAGTTCTTC.

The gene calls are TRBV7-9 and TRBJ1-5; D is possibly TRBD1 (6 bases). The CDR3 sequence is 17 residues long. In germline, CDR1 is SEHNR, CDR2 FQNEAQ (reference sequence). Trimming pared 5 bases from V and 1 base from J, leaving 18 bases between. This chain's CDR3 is CASSLTGIGVSNQPQHF. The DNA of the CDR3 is TGTGCCAGCAGCCTAACAGGGATCGGGGTGAGCAATCAGCCCCAGCATTTT. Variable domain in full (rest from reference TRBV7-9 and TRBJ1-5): DTGVSQNPRHKITKRGQNVTFRCDPISEHNRLYWYRQTLGQGPEFLTYFQNEAQLEKSRLLSDRFSAERPKGSFSTLEIQRTEQGDSAMYLCASSLTGIGVSNQPQHFGDGTRLSIL.

The CDR3 DNA follows: TGTGCCAGCAGCCAAGCGATACAGGCCTACGAGCAGTACTTC. Its protein product is CASSQAIQAYEQYF. The rearrangement uses TRBV3-1 and TRBJ2-7, with D possibly TRBD1 on 5 matching bases. V was clipped by 1 base and J by 2 bases, with 9 bases between them. The germline V gene encodes CDR1 LGHDT and CDR2 YNNKEL (reference sequence). The CDR3 length is 14 residues.

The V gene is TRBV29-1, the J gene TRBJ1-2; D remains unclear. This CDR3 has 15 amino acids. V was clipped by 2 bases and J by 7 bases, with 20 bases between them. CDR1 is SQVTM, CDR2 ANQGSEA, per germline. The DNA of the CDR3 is TGCAGCGTTGAAAGGGAGTATTTCCGGCGACTTGGCTACACCTTC. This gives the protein CSVEREYFRRLGYTF.

CDR3 sequence reads: CASSLVWGNTGELFF. CDR3 nucleotide sequence: TGTGCCAGCAGCTTAGTATGGGGTAACACCGGGGAGCTGTTTTTT. The chain couples TRBV7-2 to TRBJ2-2; D call uncertain. The germline V gene has CDR1 SGHTA and CDR2 FQGNSA. This CDR3 is built from 15 residues. Trimming shortened V by 1 base and J by 2 bases, and 8 bases separated the two germline ends.

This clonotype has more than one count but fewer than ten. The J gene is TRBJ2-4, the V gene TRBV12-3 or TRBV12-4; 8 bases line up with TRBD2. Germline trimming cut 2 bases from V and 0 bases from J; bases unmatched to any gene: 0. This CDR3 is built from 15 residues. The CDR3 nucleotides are TGTGCCAGCAGTTTACTAGCGGGAGCCAAAAACATTCAGTACTTC. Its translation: CASSLLAGAKNIQYF.

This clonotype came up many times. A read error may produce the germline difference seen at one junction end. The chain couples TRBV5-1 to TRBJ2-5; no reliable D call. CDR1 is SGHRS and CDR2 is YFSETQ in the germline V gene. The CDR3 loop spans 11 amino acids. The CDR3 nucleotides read TGTGCCAGCAGTTTACAAGAGACCCAGTACTTC. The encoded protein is CASSLQETQYF.

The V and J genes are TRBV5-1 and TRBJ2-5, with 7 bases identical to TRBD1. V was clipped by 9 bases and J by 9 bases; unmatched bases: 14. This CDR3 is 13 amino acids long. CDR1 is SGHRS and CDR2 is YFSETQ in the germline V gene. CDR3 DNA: TGCGCCACCTCGGACAGGCCCTCGATGGCCCAGTACTTC. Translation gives CATSDRPSMAQYF.

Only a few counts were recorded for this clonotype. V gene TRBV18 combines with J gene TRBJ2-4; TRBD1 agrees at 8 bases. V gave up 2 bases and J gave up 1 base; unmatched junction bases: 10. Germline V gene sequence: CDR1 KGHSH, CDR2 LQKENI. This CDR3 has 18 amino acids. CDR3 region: CASSPDRGSWLAKNIQYF. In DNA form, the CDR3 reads TGTGCCAGCTCACCAGACAGGGGATCGTGGTTGGCCAAAAACATTCAGTACTTC.

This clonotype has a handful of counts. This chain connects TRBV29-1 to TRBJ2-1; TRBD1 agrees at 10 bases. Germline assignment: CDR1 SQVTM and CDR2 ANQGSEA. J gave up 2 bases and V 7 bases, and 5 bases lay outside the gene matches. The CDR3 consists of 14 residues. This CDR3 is CSGRDRGTYNEQFF. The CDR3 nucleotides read TGCAGCGGGCGGGACAGGGGAACCTACAATGAGCAGTTCTTC.

CDR3 coding DNA: TGTGCCAGCAGCTTAAGGCGGGGTGGGAACTCACCCCTCCACTTT. Translated, it gives CASSLRRGGNSPLHF. The chain employs TRBV7-8 and TRBJ1-6; no firm D call. Germline V gene data show CDR1 as SGHVS and CDR2 as FQNEAQ. CDR3 length: 15 residues. The V end was cut by 2 bases, the J end by 10 bases, with 15 bases between.

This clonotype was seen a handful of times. The CDR3 nucleotides are TGTGCCATCAACTCCGGGTCGCGCAATCAGCCCCAGCATTTT. This encodes CAINSGSRNQPQHF. The gene calls are TRBV10-3 and TRBJ1-5; no definite D call. V was shortened by 7 bases and J by 2 bases, with 12 bases between the two germline ends. The germline V gene has CDR1 ENHRY and CDR2 SYGVKD. This CDR3 region has 14 residues.

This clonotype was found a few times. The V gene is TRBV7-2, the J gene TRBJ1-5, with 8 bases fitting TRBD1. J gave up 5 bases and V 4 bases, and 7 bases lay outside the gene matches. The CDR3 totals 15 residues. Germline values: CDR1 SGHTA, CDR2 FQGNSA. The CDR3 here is CASSSNGQGYQPQHF. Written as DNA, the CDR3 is TGTGCCAGCAGCTCTAACGGACAGGGTTATCAGCCCCAGCATTTT.

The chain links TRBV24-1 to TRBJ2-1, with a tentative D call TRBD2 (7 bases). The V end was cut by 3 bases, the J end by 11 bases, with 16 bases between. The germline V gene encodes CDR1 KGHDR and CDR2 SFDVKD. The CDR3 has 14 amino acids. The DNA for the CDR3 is TGTGCCACCAGTGATCCCCTCACCGGGGGGCAGCAGTTCTTC. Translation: CATSDPLTGGQQFF.

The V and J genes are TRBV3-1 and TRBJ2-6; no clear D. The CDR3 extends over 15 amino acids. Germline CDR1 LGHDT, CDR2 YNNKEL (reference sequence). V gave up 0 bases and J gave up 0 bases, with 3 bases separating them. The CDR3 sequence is CASSQDSSGANVLTF. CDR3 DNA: TGTGCCAGCAGCCAAGACAGCTCTGGGGCCAACGTCCTGACTTTC.

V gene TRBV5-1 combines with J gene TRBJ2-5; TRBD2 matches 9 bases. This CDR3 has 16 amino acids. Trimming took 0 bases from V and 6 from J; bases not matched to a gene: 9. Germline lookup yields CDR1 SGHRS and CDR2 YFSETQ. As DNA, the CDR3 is TGCGCCAGCAGCTTGGCCATCGCGGGAGGGCCTCAGACCCAGTACTTC. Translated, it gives CASSLAIAGGPQTQYF. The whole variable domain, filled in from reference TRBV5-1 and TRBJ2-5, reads KAGVTQTPRYLIKTRGQQVTLSCSPISGHRSVSWYQQTPGQGLQFLFEYFSETQRNKGNFPGRFSGRQFSNSRSEMNVSTLELGDSALYLCASSLAIAGGPQTQYFGPGTRLLVL.

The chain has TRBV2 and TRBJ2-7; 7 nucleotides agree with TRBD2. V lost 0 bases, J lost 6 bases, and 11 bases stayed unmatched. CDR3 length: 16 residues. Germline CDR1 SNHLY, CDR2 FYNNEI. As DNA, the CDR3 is TGTGCCAGCAGTGAAGCTAAGCGGGGAGCCGTGGGCGAGCAGTACTTC. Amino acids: CASSEAKRGAVGEQYF.